This TCR beta chain derives from a study of human T cells and chemical hapten exposure. Via MiXCR, TCRdb re-called the RACE reads, giving one row per CDR3 protein. Of around 120,000 distinct CDR3 sequences in the sample, approximately 14% were seen once. Notes on this clonotype: Its cognate antigen is unknown.

Findings and caveats of the study: With regard to DPC sensitization, TCRs above 1 in 1000 frequency did not change.

As for time point: patch test 1, 2 weeks after DPC sensitization. As for treatment: therapeutic diphenylcyclopropenone sensitization with weekly scalp DPC. Unmatched junction bases numbered 2, after V lost 7 bases and J lost 2 bases. The CDR3 runs to 12 residues. Germline CDR1 and CDR2: SQVTM and ANQGSEA. The input for sequencing was whole blood, taken in connection with sensitization to the hapten diphenylcyclopropenone (DPC). This clonotype was obtained from a man younger than 35 with alopecia areata. Some clones in this sample may be carry-over from other donors' samples. This chain joins TRBV29-1 and TRBJ2-1; TRBD1 matches 7 bases. Here the CDR3 reads CSADRTYNEQFF. In DNA form, the CDR3 reads TGCAGCGCGGACAGGACCTACAATGAGCAGTTCTTC.